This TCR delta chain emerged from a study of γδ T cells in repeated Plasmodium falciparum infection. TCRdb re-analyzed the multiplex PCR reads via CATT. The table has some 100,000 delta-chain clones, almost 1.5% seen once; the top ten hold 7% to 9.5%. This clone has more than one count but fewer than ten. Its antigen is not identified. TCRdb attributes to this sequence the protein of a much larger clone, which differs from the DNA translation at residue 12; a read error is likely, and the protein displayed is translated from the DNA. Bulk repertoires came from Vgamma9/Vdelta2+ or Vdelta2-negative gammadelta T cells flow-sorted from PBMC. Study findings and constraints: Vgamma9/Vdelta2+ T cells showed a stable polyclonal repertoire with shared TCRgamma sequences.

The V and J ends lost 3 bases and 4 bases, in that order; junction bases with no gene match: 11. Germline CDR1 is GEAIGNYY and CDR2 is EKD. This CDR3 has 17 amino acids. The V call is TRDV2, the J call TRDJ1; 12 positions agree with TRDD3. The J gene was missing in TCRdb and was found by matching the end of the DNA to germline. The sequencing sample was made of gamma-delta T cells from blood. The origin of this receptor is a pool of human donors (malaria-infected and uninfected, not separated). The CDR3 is CACDSLLGDTDIDKLIF. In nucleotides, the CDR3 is TGTGCCTGTGACTCCTTACTGGGGGATACCGACATCGATAAACTCATCTTT.